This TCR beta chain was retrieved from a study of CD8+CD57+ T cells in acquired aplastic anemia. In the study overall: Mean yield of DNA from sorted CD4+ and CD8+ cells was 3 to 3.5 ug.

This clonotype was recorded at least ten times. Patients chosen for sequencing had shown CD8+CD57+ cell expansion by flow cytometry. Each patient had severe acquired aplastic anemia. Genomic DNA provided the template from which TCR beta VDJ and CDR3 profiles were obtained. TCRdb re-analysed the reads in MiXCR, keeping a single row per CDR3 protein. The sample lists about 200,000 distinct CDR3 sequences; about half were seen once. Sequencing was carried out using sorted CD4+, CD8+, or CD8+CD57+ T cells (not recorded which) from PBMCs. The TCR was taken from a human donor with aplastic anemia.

CDR3 protein: CSAIAGGSAEETQYF. The CDR3 bases are TGCAGTGCAATAGCGGGGGGGAGTGCTGAAGAGACCCAGTACTTC. The V gene is TRBV20-1, the J gene TRBJ2-5, with 11 bases aligning to TRBD2. Trimming removed 6 bases from V and 3 bases from J; junction bases left unmatched: 9. CDR1 is DFQATT and CDR2 is SNEGSKA in the germline V gene (reference sequence). This CDR3 is built from 15 residues.